This T cell receptor (beta chain) originates from a study of blood T cell repertoires in COVID-19. Study as a whole: Samples of COVID-19 (acute and convalescent) were obtained from the United States, Italy and Spain. Nucleic acid was either cDNA or gDNA, and it came from T cells, B-cell-depleted T cells, or PBMCs.

Per the germline V gene, CDR1 is GTSNPN and CDR2 is SVGIG (reference sequence). The ends lost 3 bases at V and 5 bases at J; junction bases unmatched: 11. The CDR3 contains 15 residues. In the original analysis: Reference gene primers were amplified, and this amplification served to estimate nucleated cell counts. The assay was immunoSEQ multiplex PCR, and TCRdb's table has in-frame clones only and misses some. That table furnishes V, J and clone size, whereas the DNA furnished D and trimming. The sample contains over 85,000 clones, more than 75% of which appear only once. The chain employs TRBV30 and TRBJ2-3; 7 bases fit TRBD2. The sequenced sample was peripheral blood. The sequence came from a human donor in a cohort sampled during active COVID-19. The CDR3 DNA sequence: TGTGCCTGGAGCCTGTGGGGGGAGGGAGAAGATACGCAGTATTTT. The encoded protein is CAWSLWGEGEDTQYF.